Each of the 32 T cell receptor beta chains below was sequenced from the same sample in a study of vaccination and CD4 T cells after COVID-19. What these receptors recognize is not known. The study sequenced cultured CD4+ T cell DNA using the Oncomine TCR Beta short-read assay. One entry per CDR3 protein, called by TCRdb with MiXCR from the PCR reads. The profile covers approximately 9,300 distinct CDR3 sequences, with roughly 60% appearing a single time and under 25% taken by the ten largest. Stated treatment: roughly 11-day PBMC culture with coronavirus spike peptide pools or control peptides (ViraFEST assay). Investigators obtained the unexposed donor's CD4+ T cells before the COVID-19 pandemic (2011-2018). The sample taken for sequencing was CD4+ T cells from blood, cultured in vitro. The receptors here all came from a human donor in good health.

The chain recombines TRBV7-2 with TRBJ2-5; D possibly corresponds to TRBD2 (6 bases). The CDR3 is 17 amino acids. Per the germline V gene, CDR1 is SGHTA and CDR2 is FQGNSA. The V end lost 1 base, the J end lost 0 bases, and 15 bases lay between the germline ends. This CDR3 reads CASSLEGRGTDQETQYF. Written as DNA, the CDR3 is TGTGCCAGCAGCTTAGAGGGCCGGGGGACGGACCAAGAGACCCAGTACTTC.

The chain links TRBV20-1 to TRBJ1-1, with D possibly being TRBD1 (5 bases). Germline V gene sequence: CDR1 DFQATT, CDR2 SNEGSKA (reference sequence). This CDR3 spans 16 amino acids. The V gene lost 0 bases and the J gene lost 0 bases, with 14 bases spanning the gap. This CDR3 is CSARDWRGGLNTEAFF. CDR3 nucleotides: TGCAGTGCTAGAGATTGGAGGGGAGGGTTGAACACTGAAGCTTTCTTT.

This clonotype turned up a few times. The chain links TRBV20-1 to TRBJ2-6; D possibly corresponds to TRBD1 (5 bases). The CDR3 contains 19 residues. Trimming left V 1 base short and J 0 bases short, with 19 bases between. Germline V gene sequence: CDR1 DFQATT, CDR2 SNEGSKA (reference sequence). This CDR3 is CSARGGLGQVSSGANVLTF. In nucleotides, the CDR3 is TGCAGTGCTAGAGGGGGCCTGGGGCAGGTTAGCTCTGGGGCCAACGTCCTGACTTTC.

This clonotype has only a few counts. The chain uses TRBV27 and TRBJ1-2, with D unclear. CDR3 length: 13 residues. Trimming removed 8 bases from V and 4 bases from J, with 14 bases in between. Germline loops: CDR1 MNHEY, CDR2 SMNVEV (reference sequence). The CDR3 protein is CASGRAVTYGYTF. The CDR3 DNA sequence: TGTGCCAGCGGCCGGGCGGTGACCTATGGCTACACCTTC.

The rearrangement uses TRBV27 and TRBJ1-2; the D is unclear. V lost 0 bases, J lost 4 bases, and 12 bases lay in between. CDR1 MNHEY and CDR2 SMNVEV come from the germline V gene (reference sequence). This CDR3 comprises 15 residues. The CDR3 protein is CASSLSGPRSYGYTF. The CDR3 nucleotides are TGTGCCAGCAGTTTATCTGGACCCCGGAGCTATGGCTACACCTTC.

Points on this clonotype: The junction and the germline gene differ at one end; a read error may be behind it. The V and J genes are TRBV7-6 and TRBJ1-2; D remains ambiguous. CDR1 SGHVS and CDR2 FNYEAQ come from the germline V gene. The CDR3 is 13 amino acids. As DNA, the CDR3 is TGTGCCAGCAGCGTAGCCCGGCATATTGGCTACACCTTC. It is translated as CASSVARHIGYTF.

The chain joins TRBV7-2 to TRBJ1-1; weak D call: TRBD1 (6 bases). CDR1 is SGHTA, CDR2 FQGNSA, per germline. The CDR3 spans 14 residues. The V end lost 6 bases, the J end lost 4 bases, and 15 bases lay between the germline ends. The CDR3 bases are TGTGCCAGCAGTCGTAAGACAGGCGGCACTGAAGCTTTCTTT. Protein sequence: CASSRKTGGTEAFF.

Only a few counts were recorded for this clonotype. This chain uses TRBV6-5 with TRBJ2-2; D unresolved. Germline CDR1 reads MNHEY; CDR2 reads SVGAGI. The CDR3 runs to 14 residues. Trimming took off 4 bases at V and 5 bases at J, with 11 bases between the two ends. The CDR3 spells CASSFERVTGELFF. CDR3 DNA sequence: TGTGCCAGCAGTTTTGAACGTGTGACCGGGGAGCTGTTTTTT.

With regard to this clonotype: With a much larger clone just one base away, this may be a read error. Here the CDR3 omits its conserved ending phenylalanine or tryptophan, so a read error is the likely source. This chain uses TRBV19 with TRBJ2-3; D possibly corresponds to TRBD2 (6 bases). The CDR3 contains 15 residues. The V gene's germline CDR1 is LNHDA and CDR2 SQIVND (reference sequence). The V and J ends lost 3 bases and 0 bases respectively, with 10 bases between them. For the CDR3, the DNA is TGTGCCAGTAGTATTCGGGGGTCTAGCACAGATACGCAGTATTTG. Translated, it gives CASSIRGSSTDTQYL.

The chain carries TRBV4-1 and TRBJ2-5, with D tentatively TRBD1 (6 bases). Trimming shortened V by 1 base and J by 5 bases, and 11 bases separated the two germline ends. Germline V gene sequence: CDR1 MGHRA, CDR2 YSYEKL. The CDR3 has 14 amino acids. CDR3 DNA: TGCGCCAGCAGCCAAGGGGCAGGGGCGGAGACCCAGTACTTC. It specifies CASSQGAGAETQYF.

This clonotype was counted between two and nine times. The chain employs TRBV19 and TRBJ2-3; possible D gene TRBD2, 6 bases. CDR3 length equals 17 residues. Looked up from germline, CDR1 is LNHDA and CDR2 is SQIVND (reference sequence). V lost 4 bases and J lost 2, with 19 bases in between. The CDR3 protein is CASSTGRGRSHTDTQYF. The DNA for the CDR3 is TGTGCCAGTAGTACTGGGCGGGGCAGGTCGCACACAGATACGCAGTATTTT.

The chain is built from TRBV11-2 and TRBJ1-1; D not certain. V was clipped by 6 bases and J by 1 base, with 12 bases between them. This CDR3 contains 14 residues. In germline, CDR1 is SGHAT, CDR2 FQNNGV. The CDR3 reads CASSSTSANTEAFF. As DNA, the CDR3 is TGTGCCAGCAGTTCGACAAGTGCGAACACTGAAGCTTTCTTT.

By proportion, this clonotype is medium-sized. This chain uses TRBV25-1 with TRBJ2-2; a weak D match, TRBD1 (6 bases). Germline CDR1 MGHDK, CDR2 SYGVNS. This CDR3 spans 16 amino acids. V dropped 4 bases and J dropped 4 bases, with 16 bases sitting between them. CDR3 sequence: CASSARGGLSTGELFF. The CDR3 DNA reads TGTGCCAGCAGTGCCCGTGGGGGCCTGAGCACCGGGGAGCTGTTTTTT.

The chain recombines TRBV20-1 with TRBJ1-2, with a tentative D call TRBD1 (6 bases). Looked up from germline, CDR1 is DFQATT and CDR2 is SNEGSKA (reference sequence). This CDR3 comprises 15 residues. V was cut by 4 bases and J by 7 bases, with 22 bases left in between. This CDR3 reads CSATPLAGEGGGYTF. The CDR3, as DNA: TGCAGTGCTACCCCACTGGCAGGGGAGGGGGGTGGCTACACCTTC.

This clonotype has a handful of counts. This rearrangement joins TRBV15 to TRBJ1-3, with 7 bases aligning to TRBD1. CDR1 and CDR2 (germline): LNHNV, YYDKDF (reference sequence). This CDR3 contains 14 residues. Unmatched junction bases numbered 3, after V lost 3 bases and J lost 4 bases. CDR3 in amino acids: CATSRPGQGNTIYF. DNA of the CDR3: TGTGCCACCAGCAGGCCGGGACAGGGAAACACCATATATTTT.

This chain joins TRBV2 and TRBJ2-1; perhaps TRBD1 as D (5 bases). Germline CDR1 reads SNHLY; CDR2 reads FYNNEI. V was clipped by 6 bases and J by 3 bases, with 15 bases between them. The CDR3 sequence is 15 residues long. The CDR3 coding sequence is TGTGCCAGCAGCGATGACAGATTCGACTACAATGAGCAGTTCTTC. Translation gives CASSDDRFDYNEQFF.

The chain employs TRBV29-1 and TRBJ2-7; no reliable D call. The CDR3 sequence is 14 residues long. Per the germline V gene, CDR1 is SQVTM and CDR2 is ANQGSEA. Trimming stripped 3 bases from V and 2 bases from J, with 14 bases between. CDR3 bases: TGCAGCGTTGAGAGCGAGACGGCAACCTACGAGCAGTACTTC. Its protein product is CSVESETATYEQYF.

The chain combines TRBV30 with TRBJ1-2; D perhaps matches TRBD1 (5 bases). Germline-derived CDR1 and CDR2 are GTSNPN and SVGIG (reference sequence). V was clipped by 3 bases and J by 6 bases, with 14 bases between them. The CDR3 consists of 13 residues. The CDR3 here is CAWRPTWGDGYTF. The CDR3 coding sequence is TGTGCCTGGAGGCCCACGTGGGGCGATGGCTACACCTTC.

This chain links TRBV19 with TRBJ2-5; 13 bases align to TRBD2. There are 14 residues in the CDR3. The V and J ends lost 8 bases and 4 bases, in that order; junction bases with no gene match: 4. In germline, CDR1 is LNHDA, CDR2 SQIVND (reference sequence). The CDR3, as DNA: TGTGCCAGTGGGGGACTAGCGGGACGAGAGACCCAGTACTTC. It yields the protein CASGGLAGRETQYF. Full variable domain (rest looked up from reference TRBV19 and TRBJ2-5): DGGITQSPKYLFRKEGQNVTLSCEQNLNHDAMYWYRQDPGQGLRLIYYSQIVNDFQKGDIAEGYSVSREKKESFPLTVTSAQKNPTAFYLCASGGLAGRETQYFGPGTRLLVL.

The V and J genes are TRBV5-6 and TRBJ1-5; 8 bases map to TRBD1. Germline-derived CDR1 and CDR2 are SGHDT and YYEEEE. The V gene end was trimmed by 3 bases and the J gene end by 5 bases; junction bases not matched to a gene: 4. This CDR3 spans 14 amino acids. CDR3 DNA sequence: TGTGCCAGCAGCTGGGGGACAGGTGATCAGCCCCAGCATTTT. Translating it yields CASSWGTGDQPQHF.

V is TRBV2 and J is TRBJ2-5, with D maybe TRBD2 (6 bases). The V end was cut by 5 bases, the J end by 4 bases, with 14 bases between. The CDR3 has 14 amino acids. CDR1 is SNHLY, CDR2 FYNNEI, per germline. The CDR3 DNA reads TGTGCCAGCAGTACCGGGAGCAGAGGAGAGACCCAGTACTTC. Amino acid sequence: CASSTGSRGETQYF.

This chain links TRBV2 with TRBJ2-1; 10 bases line up with TRBD2. The CDR3 loop spans 15 amino acids. Germline-derived CDR1 and CDR2 are SNHLY and FYNNEI. V lost 7 bases to trimming and J lost 2 bases; unmatched junction nucleotides: 5. This CDR3 reads CASTVAGGPYNEQFF. CDR3 DNA sequence: TGTGCCAGCACAGTAGCGGGGGGCCCCTACAATGAGCAGTTCTTC. The variable domain in full, with the rest retrieved from reference TRBV2 and TRBJ2-1, is EPEVTQTPSHQVTQMGQEVILRCVPISNHLYFYWYRQILGQKVEFLVSFYNNEISEKSEIFDDQFSVERPDGSNFTLKIRSTKLEDSAMYFCASTVAGGPYNEQFFGPGTRLTVL.

The V gene is TRBV27, the J gene TRBJ1-6; unclear D gene. The CDR3 spans 14 residues. Germline lookup yields CDR1 MNHEY and CDR2 SMNVEV (reference sequence). Trimming left V 6 bases short and J 10 bases short, with 16 bases between. CDR3 sequence (DNA): TGTGCCAGCAGCCCCCAGCCCCCTAACTCACCCCTCCACTTT. It specifies CASSPQPPNSPLHF.

J is TRBJ1-2 and V is TRBV6-4; tentative D call: TRBD1 (6 bases). This CDR3 spans 14 amino acids. Germline assignment: CDR1 MRHNA and CDR2 SNTAGT. Trimming cost V 9 bases and J 1 base, with 15 bases left between them. Here the CDR3 DNA reads TGTGCCAGTAGAACAGGACAGAGTAACTATGGCTACACCTTC. This encodes CASRTGQSNYGYTF.

This chain connects TRBV5-1 to TRBJ2-1, with D possibly TRBD1 on 6 matching bases. The ends were cut back, 4 bases at V and 8 bases at J, with 10 bases in the middle. From germline, CDR1 is SGHRS and CDR2 YFSETQ. This CDR3 spans 12 amino acids. The CDR3 sequence is CASSPQGDEQFF. The CDR3 DNA reads as TGCGCCAGCAGCCCACAGGGCGATGAGCAGTTCTTC.

The table lists this clonotype with a few counts. The rearrangement links TRBV11-2 to TRBJ1-2; D is unresolved. Germline-derived CDR1 and CDR2 are SGHAT and FQNNGV. The CDR3 is made up of 15 amino acids. Trimming removed 1 base from V and 1 base from J, with 10 bases in between. The CDR3 is CASSLGGSFNYGYTF. The CDR3 nucleotides are TGTGCCAGCAGCTTAGGAGGGTCCTTTAACTATGGCTACACCTTC. Looking up the rest from reference TRBV11-2 and TRBJ1-2 gives the full variable domain: EAGVAQSPRYKIIEKRQSVAFWCNPISGHATLYWYQQILGQGPKLLIQFQNNGVVDDSQLPKDRFSAERLKGVDSTLKIQPAKLEDSAVYLCASSLGGSFNYGYTFGSGTRLTVV.

This clonotype was picked up one time. The chain combines TRBV7-2 with TRBJ1-2, with D maybe TRBD1 (6 bases). Trimming pared 5 bases from V and 4 bases from J, leaving 11 bases between. In germline, CDR1 is SGHTA, CDR2 FQGNSA. This CDR3 has 13 amino acids. As DNA, the CDR3 is TGTGCCAGCAGCGACAGGCCAATCTATGGCTACACCTTC. This gives the protein CASSDRPIYGYTF.

This clonotype has only a few counts. The chain joins TRBV7-9 to TRBJ1-1; 10 nucleotides line up with TRBD1. The CDR3 runs 14 residues. Germline-derived CDR1 and CDR2 are SEHNR and FQNEAQ (reference sequence). Losses at the gene ends were 0 bases for V and 6 bases for J; bases not matched to a gene: 1. The CDR3 nucleotides are TGTGCCAGCAGCTTAGCTGGGACAGGGGCTGAAGCTTTCTTT. Translated: CASSLAGTGAEAFF.

The V gene is TRBV7-6, the J gene TRBJ2-7; 9 bases are shared with TRBD2. This CDR3 is 16 amino acids long. Germline-derived CDR1 and CDR2 are SGHVS and FNYEAQ. J was trimmed by 2 bases and V by 3 bases; bases with no gene match: 8. The DNA of the CDR3 is TGTGCCAGCAGCTTTGGCCCCTTAGCGGGAGCCTACGAGCAGTACTTC. This sequence encodes CASSFGPLAGAYEQYF.

The rearrangement uses TRBV27 and TRBJ1-2; 7 bases line up with TRBD1. The germline V gene has CDR1 MNHEY and CDR2 SMNVEV (reference sequence). The CDR3 length is 19 residues. J gave up 1 base and V 3 bases, and 17 bases lay outside the gene matches. CDR3 in amino acids: CASSFIGTDLLQFNYGYTF. The CDR3 bases are TGTGCCAGCAGTTTTATTGGGACAGACCTTCTCCAGTTTAACTATGGCTACACCTTC.

The genes are TRBV7-9 and TRBJ1-1; D perhaps matches TRBD1 (5 bases). Germline V gene lookup returns CDR1 SEHNR and CDR2 FQNEAQ (reference sequence). Deletions cut 5 bases from V and 1 base from J, with 17 bases between. The CDR3 spans 16 residues. CDR3 protein: CASSQLGGGGNTEAFF. The CDR3 coding sequence is TGTGCCAGCAGCCAACTTGGTGGGGGGGGGAACACTGAAGCTTTCTTT.

The chain is built from TRBV6-5 and TRBJ1-3; no clear D gene. Per the germline V gene, CDR1 is MNHEY and CDR2 is SVGAGI. The CDR3 is 16 residues long. V shed 0 bases and J shed 0 bases, with 9 bases lying between them. CDR3 in DNA: TGTGCCAGCAGTTACTCTGGAGGCAACTCTGGAAACACCATATATTTT. This codes for CASSYSGGNSGNTIYF.